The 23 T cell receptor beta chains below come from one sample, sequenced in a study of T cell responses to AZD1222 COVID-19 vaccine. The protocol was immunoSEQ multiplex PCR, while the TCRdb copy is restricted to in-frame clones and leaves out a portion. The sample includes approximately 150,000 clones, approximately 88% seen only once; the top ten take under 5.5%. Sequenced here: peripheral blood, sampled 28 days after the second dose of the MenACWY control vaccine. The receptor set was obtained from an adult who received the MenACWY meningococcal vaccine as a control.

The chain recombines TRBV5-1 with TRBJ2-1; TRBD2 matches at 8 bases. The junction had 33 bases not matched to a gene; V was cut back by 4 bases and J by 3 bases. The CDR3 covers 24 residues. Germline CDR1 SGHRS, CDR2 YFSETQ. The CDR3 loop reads CASSPRRPVSPSGSTLILYNEQFF. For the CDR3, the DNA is TGCGCCAGCAGCCCCCGGCGACCTGTCTCCCCAAGCGGGAGTACCCTTATTCTCTACAATGAGCAGTTCTTC.

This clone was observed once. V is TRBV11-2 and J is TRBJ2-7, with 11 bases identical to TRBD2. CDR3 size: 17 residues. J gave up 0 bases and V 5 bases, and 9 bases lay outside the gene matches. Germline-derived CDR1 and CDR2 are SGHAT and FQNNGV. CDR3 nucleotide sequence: TGTGCCAGCAGCAACCCCACTAGCGGGGGCTACTCCTACGAGCAGTACTTC. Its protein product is CASSNPTSGGYSYEQYF.

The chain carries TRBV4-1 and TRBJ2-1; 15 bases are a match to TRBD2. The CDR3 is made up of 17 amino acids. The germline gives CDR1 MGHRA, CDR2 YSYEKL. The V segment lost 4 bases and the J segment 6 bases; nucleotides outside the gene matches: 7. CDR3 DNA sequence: TGCGCCAGCAGCCGACTTCCGGGACTAGCGGGGGGCAATGAGCAGTTCTTC. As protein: CASSRLPGLAGGNEQFF.

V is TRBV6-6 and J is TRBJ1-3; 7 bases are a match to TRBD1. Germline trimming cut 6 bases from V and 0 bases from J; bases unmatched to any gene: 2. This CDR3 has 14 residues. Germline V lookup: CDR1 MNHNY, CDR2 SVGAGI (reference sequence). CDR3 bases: TGTGCCAGCAGACAGGGGAGCTCTGGAAACACCATATATTTT. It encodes CASRQGSSGNTIYF.

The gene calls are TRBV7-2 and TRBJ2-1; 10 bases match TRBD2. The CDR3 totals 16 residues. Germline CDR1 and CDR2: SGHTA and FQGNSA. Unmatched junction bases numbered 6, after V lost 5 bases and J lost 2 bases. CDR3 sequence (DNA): TGTGCCAGCAGCCGTAATAGCGGGGGGACCTACAATGAGCAGTTCTTC. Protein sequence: CASSRNSGGTYNEQFF.

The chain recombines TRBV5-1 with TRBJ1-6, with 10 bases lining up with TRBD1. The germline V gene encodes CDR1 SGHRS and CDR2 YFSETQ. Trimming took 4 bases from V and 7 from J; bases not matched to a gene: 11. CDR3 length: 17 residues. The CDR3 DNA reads TGCGCCAGCAGCCCCGGACGCCCGGGACAGGGGAATTCACCCCTCCACTTT. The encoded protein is CASSPGRPGQGNSPLHF.

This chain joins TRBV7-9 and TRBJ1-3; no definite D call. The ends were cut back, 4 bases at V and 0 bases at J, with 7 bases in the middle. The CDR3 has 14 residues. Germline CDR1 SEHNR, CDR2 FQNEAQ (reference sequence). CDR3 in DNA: TGTGCCAGCAGCTGGACCTACTCTGGAAACACCATATATTTT. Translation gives CASSWTYSGNTIYF.

CDR3 coding DNA: TGTGCCAGCAGAGTCCAGGACAGGGGGCTTACTGAAGCTTTCTTT. This gives the protein CASRVQDRGLTEAFF. The V and J genes are TRBV6-5 and TRBJ1-1; 11 bases match TRBD1. Per germline, CDR1 MNHEY and CDR2 SVGAGI. The V segment lost 6 bases and the J segment 5 bases; nucleotides outside the gene matches: 8. The CDR3 consists of 15 residues.

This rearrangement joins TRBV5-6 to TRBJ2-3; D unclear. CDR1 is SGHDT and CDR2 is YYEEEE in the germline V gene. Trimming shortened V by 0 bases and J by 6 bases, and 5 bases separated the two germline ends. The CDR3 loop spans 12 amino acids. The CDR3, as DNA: TGTGCCAGCAGCTTGGCGGTGGATACGCAGTATTTT. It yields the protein CASSLAVDTQYF.

As DNA, the CDR3 is TGTGCCAGCACCCCCGGAGGGGCATCGGGCAATGAGCAGTTCTTC. This translates into CASTPGGASGNEQFF. V gene TRBV28 combines with J gene TRBJ2-1; a possible D gene is TRBD2 (6 bases). This CDR3 is 15 amino acids long. V lost 7 bases to trimming and J lost 6 bases, with 19 bases between them. The germline V gene encodes CDR1 MDHEN and CDR2 SYDVKM.

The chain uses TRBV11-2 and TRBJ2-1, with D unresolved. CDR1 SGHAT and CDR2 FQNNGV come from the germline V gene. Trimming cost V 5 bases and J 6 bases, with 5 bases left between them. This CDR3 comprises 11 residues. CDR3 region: CASSLINEQFF. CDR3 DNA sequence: TGTGCCAGCAGCCTGATCAATGAGCAGTTCTTC.

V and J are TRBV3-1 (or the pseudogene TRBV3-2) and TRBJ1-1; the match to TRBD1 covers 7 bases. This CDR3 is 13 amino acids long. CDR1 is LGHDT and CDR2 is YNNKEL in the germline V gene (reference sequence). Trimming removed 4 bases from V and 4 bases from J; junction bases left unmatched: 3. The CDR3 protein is CASSRQGGTEAFF. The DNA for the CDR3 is TGTGCCAGCAGCCGACAGGGAGGCACTGAAGCTTTCTTT.

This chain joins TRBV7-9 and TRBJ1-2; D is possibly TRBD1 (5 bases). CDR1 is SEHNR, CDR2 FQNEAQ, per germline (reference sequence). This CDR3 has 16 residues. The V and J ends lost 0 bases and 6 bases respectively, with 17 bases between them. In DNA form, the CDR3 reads TGTGCCAGCAGCTTAGCTCAGACAGCTTCCCCTAATGGCTACACCTTC. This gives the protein CASSLAQTASPNGYTF. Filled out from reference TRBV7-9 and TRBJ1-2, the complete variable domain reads DTGVSQNPRHKITKRGQNVTFRCDPISEHNRLYWYRQTLGQGPEFLTYFQNEAQLEKSRLLSDRFSAERPKGSFSTLEIQRTEQGDSAMYLCASSLAQTASPNGYTFGSGTRLTVV.

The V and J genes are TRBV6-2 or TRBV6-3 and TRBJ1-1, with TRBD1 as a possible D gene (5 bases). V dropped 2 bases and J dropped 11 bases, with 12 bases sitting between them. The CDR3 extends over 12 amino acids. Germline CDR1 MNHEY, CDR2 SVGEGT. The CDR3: CASSYIGGVAFF. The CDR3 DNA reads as TGTGCCAGCAGTTACATCGGGGGGGTGGCTTTCTTT.

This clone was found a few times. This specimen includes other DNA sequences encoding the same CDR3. For the CDR3, the DNA is TGCGCCAGCAGCTTGGTCTTGGAAGAGACCCAGTACTTC. It yields the protein CASSLVLEETQYF. The chain is built from TRBV5-1 and TRBJ2-5; D not resolved. This CDR3 spans 13 amino acids. Germline CDR1 is SGHRS and CDR2 is YFSETQ. The V end lost 0 bases, the J end lost 3 bases, and 6 bases lay between the germline ends.

CDR3 nucleotides: TGCGCCAGCAGCTTGATACTAGCCACAGATACGCAGTATTTT. The encoded protein is CASSLILATDTQYF. The gene calls are TRBV5-1 and TRBJ2-3, with a weak D call TRBD2 (6 bases). Germline loops: CDR1 SGHRS, CDR2 YFSETQ. V lost 1 base, J lost 2 bases, and 8 bases lay in between. The CDR3 is made up of 14 amino acids.

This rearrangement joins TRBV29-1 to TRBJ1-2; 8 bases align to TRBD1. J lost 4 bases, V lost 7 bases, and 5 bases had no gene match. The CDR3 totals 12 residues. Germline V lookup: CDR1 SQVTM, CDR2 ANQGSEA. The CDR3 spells CSARTGGYGYTF. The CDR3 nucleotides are TGCAGCGCCAGAACAGGGGGCTATGGCTACACCTTC.

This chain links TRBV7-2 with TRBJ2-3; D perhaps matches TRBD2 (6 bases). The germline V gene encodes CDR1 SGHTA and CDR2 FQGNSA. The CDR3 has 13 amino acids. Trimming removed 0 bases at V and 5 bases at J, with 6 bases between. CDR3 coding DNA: TGTGCCAGCAGCTTAGCGGGGGGAGATACGCAGTATTTT. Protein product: CASSLAGGDTQYF.

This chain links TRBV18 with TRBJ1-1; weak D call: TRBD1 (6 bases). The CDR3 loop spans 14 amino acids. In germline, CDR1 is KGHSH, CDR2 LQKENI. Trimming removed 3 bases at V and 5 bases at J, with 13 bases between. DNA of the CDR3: TGTGCCAGCTCACCCGACAGGTTGGTGACTGAAGCTTTCTTT. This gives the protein CASSPDRLVTEAFF.

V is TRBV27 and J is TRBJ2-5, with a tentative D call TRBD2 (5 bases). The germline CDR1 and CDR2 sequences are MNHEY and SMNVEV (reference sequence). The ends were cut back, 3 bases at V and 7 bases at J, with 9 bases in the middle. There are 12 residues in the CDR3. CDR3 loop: CASSLVGRTQYF. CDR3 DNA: TGTGCCAGCAGTTTGGTGGGGAGGACCCAGTACTTC.

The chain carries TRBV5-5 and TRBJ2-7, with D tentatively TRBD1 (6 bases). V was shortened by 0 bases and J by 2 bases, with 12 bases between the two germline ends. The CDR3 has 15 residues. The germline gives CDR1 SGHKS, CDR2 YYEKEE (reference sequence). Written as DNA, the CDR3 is TGTGCCAGCAGCTTGGAAGTCGGGACAACCTACGAGCAGTACTTC. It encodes CASSLEVGTTYEQYF.

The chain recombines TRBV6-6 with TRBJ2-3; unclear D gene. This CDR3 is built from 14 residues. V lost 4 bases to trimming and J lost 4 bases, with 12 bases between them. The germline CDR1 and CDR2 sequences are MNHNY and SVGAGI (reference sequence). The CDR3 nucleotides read TGTGCCAGCAGTTTGGACGGTCCCGCAGATACGCAGTATTTT. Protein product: CASSLDGPADTQYF.

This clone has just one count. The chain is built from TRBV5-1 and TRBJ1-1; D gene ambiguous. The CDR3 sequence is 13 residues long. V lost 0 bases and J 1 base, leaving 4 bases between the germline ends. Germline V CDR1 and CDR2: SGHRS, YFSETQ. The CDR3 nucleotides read TGCGCCAGCAGCTTGGCAGGGAACACTGAAGCTTTCTTT. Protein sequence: CASSLAGNTEAFF.